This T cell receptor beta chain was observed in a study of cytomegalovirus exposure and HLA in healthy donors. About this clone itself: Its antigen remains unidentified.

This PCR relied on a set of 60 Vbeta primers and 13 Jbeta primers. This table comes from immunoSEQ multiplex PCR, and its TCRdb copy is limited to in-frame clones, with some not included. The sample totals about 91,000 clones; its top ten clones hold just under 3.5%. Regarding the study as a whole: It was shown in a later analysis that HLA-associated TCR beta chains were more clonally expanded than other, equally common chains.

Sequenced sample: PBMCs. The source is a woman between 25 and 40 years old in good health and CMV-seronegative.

The CDR3 DNA follows: TGTGCCAGCACCAGGTCCTCTAGCACAGATACGCAGTATTTT. Translating gives CASTRSSSTDTQYF. The chain links TRBV9 to TRBJ2-3, with D unresolved. The V end lost 6 bases, the J end lost 0 bases, and 11 bases lay between the germline ends. The CDR3 loop spans 14 amino acids. Germline values: CDR1 SGDLS, CDR2 YYNGEE.